This T cell receptor beta chain was identified in a study of cytomegalovirus exposure and HLA in healthy donors. Broader study findings: The study recorded fewer than 200 TCR beta chains that were cytomegalovirus-associated. V- and J-gene trimming in TCR beta was tied to a missense DCLRE1C variant by an analysis performed later. In an earlier analysis, most TCR beta V segments were productive about 90% or about 30% of the time. Reportedly, cytomegalovirus status was diagnosed with high sensitivity and specificity.

The PCR made use of 60 Vbeta and 13 Jbeta primers. Sequencing was performed with immunoSEQ multiplex PCR; in TCRdb, only in-frame clones are kept and a portion is missing. Of about 70,000 clones in the sample, around 68% are singletons; the top ten hold approximately 11%. This CDR3 contains 16 residues. CDR1 is MGHRA and CDR2 is YSYEKL in the germline V gene. The V gene end was trimmed by 0 bases and the J gene end by 2 bases; junction bases not matched to a gene: 2. In regard to this clone: The antigen remains undetermined.

This clonotype was obtained from a woman aged 30 to 39 in good health and CMV-seronegative. The sample taken for sequencing was PBMCs. The chain recombines TRBV4-1 with TRBJ2-1; 9 nucleotides agree with TRBD2. The CDR3 sequence is CASSQDLAGTYNEQFF. In DNA, the CDR3 is TGCGCCAGCAGCCAAGATCTAGCGGGGACCTACAATGAGCAGTTCTTC.